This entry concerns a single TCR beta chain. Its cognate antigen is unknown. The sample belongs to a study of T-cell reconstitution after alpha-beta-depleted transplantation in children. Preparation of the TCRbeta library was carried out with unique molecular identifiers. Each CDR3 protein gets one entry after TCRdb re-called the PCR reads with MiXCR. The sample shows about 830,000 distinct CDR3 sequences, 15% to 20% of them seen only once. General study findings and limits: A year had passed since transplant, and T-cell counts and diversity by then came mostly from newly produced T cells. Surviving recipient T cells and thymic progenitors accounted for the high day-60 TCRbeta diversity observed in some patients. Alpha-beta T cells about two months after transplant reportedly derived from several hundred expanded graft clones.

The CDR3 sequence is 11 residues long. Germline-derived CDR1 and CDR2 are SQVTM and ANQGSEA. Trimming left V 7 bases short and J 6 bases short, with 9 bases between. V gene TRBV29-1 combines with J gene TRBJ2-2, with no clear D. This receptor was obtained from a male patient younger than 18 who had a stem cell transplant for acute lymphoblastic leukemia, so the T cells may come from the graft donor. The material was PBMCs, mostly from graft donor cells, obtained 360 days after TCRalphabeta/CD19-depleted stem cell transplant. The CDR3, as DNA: TGCAGCGGTTGGGGATCCGGGGAGCTGTTTTTT. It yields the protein CSGWGSGELFF.